The entry below describes one T cell receptor (beta chain). Its matching antigen is unknown. The conserved final phenylalanine or tryptophan is absent from the CDR3, which likely points to a read error. Profiling that covered TCR beta VDJ and CDR3 relied on genomic DNA as its template. A single record per CDR3 protein comes from TCRdb applying MiXCR to the reads. This repertoire shows a few hundred thousand distinct CDR3 sequences, approximately 60% found once; its top ten account for about 31%. These data originate in a study of CD8+CD57+ T cells in acquired aplastic anemia. Study-level information: Sorted CD4+ and CD8+ cell DNA averaged roughly 3.2 ug.

Study outcomes and limitations: Patients versus controls showed no significant CD8+ Simpson's diversity difference. There were twenty-nine CD8+ CDR3 sequences that occurred in both patients and controls.

CDR3 length equals 15 residues. V was pared by 4 bases and J by 3 bases, with 6 bases of the junction left unmatched. Germline loops: CDR1 LGHDT, CDR2 YNNKEL (reference sequence). The sequence was collected from a human donor in good health. The chain employs TRBV3-1 and TRBJ2-1, with 7 bases that match TRBD2. Material for sequencing was sorted CD4+, CD8+, or CD8+CD57+ T cells (not recorded which) from PBMCs. The chain's CDR3 is CASSPPGGSYNEQFL. CDR3 nucleotides: TGTGCCAGCAGCCCCCCTGGCGGGAGCTACAATGAGCAGTTCCTC.